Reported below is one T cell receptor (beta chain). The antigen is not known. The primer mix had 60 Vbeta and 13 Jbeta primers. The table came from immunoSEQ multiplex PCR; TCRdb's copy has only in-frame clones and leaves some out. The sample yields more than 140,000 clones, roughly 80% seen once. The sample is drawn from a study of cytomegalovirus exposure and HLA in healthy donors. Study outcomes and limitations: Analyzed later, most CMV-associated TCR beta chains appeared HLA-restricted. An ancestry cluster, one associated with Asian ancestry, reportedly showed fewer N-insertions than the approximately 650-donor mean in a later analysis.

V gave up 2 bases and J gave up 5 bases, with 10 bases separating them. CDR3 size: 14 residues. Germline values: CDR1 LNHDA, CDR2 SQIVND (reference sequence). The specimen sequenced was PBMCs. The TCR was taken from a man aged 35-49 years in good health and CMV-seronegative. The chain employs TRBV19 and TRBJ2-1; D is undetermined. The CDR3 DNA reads TGTGCCAGTAGTATAATGGGCCAGAACAATGAGCAGTTCTTC. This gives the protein CASSIMGQNNEQFF.